This T cell receptor beta chain was found in a study of blood T cell repertoires in COVID-19. The CDR3 covers 13 residues. V shed 3 bases and J shed 4 bases, with 9 bases lying between them. This clone was found once. Repertoires were generated with immunoSEQ multiplex PCR, while TCRdb's copy carries only in-frame clones and drops some. The table has about 49,000 clones, 81% seen once. What was sequenced was peripheral blood. This chain uses TRBV12-3 or TRBV12-4 with TRBJ1-2, with D possibly being TRBD1 (5 bases). The clonotype was recovered from a woman of 80 years or more with COVID-19, enrolled during active disease. The CDR3 bases are TGTGCCAGCAGTTTCGGAACAGGCTATGGCTACACCTTC. This translates into CASSFGTGYGYTF.